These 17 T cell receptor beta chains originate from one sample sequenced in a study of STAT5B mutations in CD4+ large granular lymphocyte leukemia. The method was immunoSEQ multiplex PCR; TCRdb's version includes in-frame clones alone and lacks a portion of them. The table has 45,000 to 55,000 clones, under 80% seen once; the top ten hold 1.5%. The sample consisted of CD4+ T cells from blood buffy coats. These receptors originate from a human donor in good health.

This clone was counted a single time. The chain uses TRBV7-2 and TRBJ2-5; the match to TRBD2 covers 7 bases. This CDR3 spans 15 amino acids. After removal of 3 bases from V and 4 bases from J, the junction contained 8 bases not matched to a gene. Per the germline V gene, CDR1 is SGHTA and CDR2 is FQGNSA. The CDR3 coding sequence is TGTGCCAGCAGCTTCCGGGGGAGCGGGGTAGAGACCCAGTACTTC. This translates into CASSFRGSGVETQYF.

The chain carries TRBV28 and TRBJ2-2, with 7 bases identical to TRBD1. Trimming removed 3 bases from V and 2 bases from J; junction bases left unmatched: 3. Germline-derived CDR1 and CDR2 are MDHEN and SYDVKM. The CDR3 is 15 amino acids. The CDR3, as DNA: TGTGCCAGCAGTTTGGGGGACAGAAACACCGGGGAGCTGTTTTTT. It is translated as CASSLGDRNTGELFF.

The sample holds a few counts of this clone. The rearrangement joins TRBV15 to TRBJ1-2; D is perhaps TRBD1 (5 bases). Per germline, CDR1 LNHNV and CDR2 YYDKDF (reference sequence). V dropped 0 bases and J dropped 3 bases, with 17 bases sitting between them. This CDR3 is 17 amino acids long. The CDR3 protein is CATSRDRPGRDYYGYTF. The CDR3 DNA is TGTGCCACCAGCAGAGATCGTCCAGGCAGGGATTACTATGGCTACACCTTC.

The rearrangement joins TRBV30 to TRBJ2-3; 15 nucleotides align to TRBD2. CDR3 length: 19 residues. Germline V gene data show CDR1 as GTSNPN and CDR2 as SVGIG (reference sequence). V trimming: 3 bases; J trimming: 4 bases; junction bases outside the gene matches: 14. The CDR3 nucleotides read TGTGCCTGGAGCCTCGGACTAGCGGGGGGGCCGGTCTTTGCAGATACGCAGTATTTT. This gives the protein CAWSLGLAGGPVFADTQYF.

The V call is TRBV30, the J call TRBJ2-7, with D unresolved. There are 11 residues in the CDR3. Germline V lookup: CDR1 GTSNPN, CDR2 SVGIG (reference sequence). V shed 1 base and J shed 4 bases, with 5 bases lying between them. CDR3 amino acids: CAWSGGYEQYF. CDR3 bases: TGTGCCTGGAGTGGTGGATACGAGCAGTACTTC.

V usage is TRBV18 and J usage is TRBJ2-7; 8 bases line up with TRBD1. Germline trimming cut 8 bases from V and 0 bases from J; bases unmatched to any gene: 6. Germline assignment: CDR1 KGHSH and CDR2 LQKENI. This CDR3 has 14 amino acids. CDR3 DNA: TGTGCCAGCCGTATTACAGGGGGCTCCTACGAGCAGTACTTC. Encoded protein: CASRITGGSYEQYF.

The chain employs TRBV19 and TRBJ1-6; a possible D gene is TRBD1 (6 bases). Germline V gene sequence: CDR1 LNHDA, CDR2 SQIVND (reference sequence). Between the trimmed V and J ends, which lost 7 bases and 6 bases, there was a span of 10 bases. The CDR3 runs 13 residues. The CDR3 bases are TGTGCCAGTATAGGACAGCGTAATTCACCCCTCCACTTT. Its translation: CASIGQRNSPLHF.

CDR3 sequence reads: CATSGGIDEKLFF. CDR3 DNA sequence: TGTGCCACCTCAGGGGGGATCGATGAAAAACTGTTTTTT. The V and J genes are TRBV27 and TRBJ1-4, with 7 bases matching TRBD1. CDR3 size: 13 residues. CDR1 and CDR2 (germline): MNHEY, SMNVEV (reference sequence). With V trimmed by 10 bases and J by 6 bases, 8 bases remained unmatched.

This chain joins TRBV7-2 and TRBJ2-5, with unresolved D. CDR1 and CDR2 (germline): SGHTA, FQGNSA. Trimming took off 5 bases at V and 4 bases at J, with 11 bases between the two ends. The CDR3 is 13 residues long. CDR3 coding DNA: TGTGCCAGCAGCCGAGAATCTTCAGAGACCCAGTACTTC. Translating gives CASSRESSETQYF.

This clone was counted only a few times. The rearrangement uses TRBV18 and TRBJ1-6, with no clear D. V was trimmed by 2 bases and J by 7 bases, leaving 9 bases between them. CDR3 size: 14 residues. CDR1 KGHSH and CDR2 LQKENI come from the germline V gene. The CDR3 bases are TGTGCCAGCTCACCAGGCAGTGGAAATTCACCCCTCCACTTT. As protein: CASSPGSGNSPLHF.

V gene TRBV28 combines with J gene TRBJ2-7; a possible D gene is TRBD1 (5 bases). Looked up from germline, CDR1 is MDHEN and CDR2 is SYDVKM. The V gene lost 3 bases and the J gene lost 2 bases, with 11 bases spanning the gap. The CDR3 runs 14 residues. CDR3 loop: CASSLRQGTYEQYF. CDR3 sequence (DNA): TGTGCCAGCAGTTTGAGGCAGGGTACCTACGAGCAGTACTTC.

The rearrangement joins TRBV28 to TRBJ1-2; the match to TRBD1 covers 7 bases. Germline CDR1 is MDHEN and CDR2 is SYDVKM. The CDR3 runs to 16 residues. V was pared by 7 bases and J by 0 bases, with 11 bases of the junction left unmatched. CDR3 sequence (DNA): TGTGCCAGCACGGGACAGAGTGACCGATCTAACTATGGCTACACCTTC. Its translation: CASTGQSDRSNYGYTF.

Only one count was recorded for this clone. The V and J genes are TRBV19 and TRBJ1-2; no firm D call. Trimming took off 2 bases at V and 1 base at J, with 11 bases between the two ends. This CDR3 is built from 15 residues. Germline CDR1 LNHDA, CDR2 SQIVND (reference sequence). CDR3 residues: CASSILGTFNYGYTF. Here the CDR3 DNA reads TGTGCCAGTAGTATACTAGGAACCTTTAACTATGGCTACACCTTC.

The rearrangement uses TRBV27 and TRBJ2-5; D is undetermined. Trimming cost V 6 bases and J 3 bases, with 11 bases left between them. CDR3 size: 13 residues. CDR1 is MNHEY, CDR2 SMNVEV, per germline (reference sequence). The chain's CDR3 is CASSPAREETQYF. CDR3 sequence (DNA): TGTGCCAGCAGCCCGGCCCGAGAAGAGACCCAGTACTTC.

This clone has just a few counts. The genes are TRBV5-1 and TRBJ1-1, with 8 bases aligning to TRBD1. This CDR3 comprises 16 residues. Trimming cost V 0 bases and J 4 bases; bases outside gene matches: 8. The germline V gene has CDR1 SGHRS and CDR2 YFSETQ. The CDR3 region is CASSLDPTTGGTEAFF. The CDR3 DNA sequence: TGCGCCAGCAGCTTGGACCCTACTACAGGGGGCACTGAAGCTTTCTTT.

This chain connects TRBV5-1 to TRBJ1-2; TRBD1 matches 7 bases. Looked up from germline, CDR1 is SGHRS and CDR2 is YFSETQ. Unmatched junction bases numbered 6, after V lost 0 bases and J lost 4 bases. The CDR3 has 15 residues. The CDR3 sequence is CASSLAATGLYGYTF. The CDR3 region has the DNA TGCGCCAGCAGCTTGGCCGCGACAGGGCTCTATGGCTACACCTTC. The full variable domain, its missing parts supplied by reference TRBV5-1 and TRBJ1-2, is KAGVTQTPRYLIKTRGQQVTLSCSPISGHRSVSWYQQTPGQGLQFLFEYFSETQRNKGNFPGRFSGRQFSNSRSEMNVSTLELGDSALYLCASSLAATGLYGYTFGSGTRLTVV.

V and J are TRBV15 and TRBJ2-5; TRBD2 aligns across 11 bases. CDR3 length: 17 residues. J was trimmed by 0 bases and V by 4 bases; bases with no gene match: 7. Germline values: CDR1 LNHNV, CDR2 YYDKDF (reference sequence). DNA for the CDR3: TGTGCCACCAGCATGGCTAGCGGGGGGCCAAACCAAGAGACCCAGTACTTC. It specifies CATSMASGGPNQETQYF.